What follows is one TCR beta chain and its context. Its antigen is currently unknown. The record originates from a study of OX40 agonist ivuxolimab in advanced cancers. Study-wide results and limits: Averaging showed that CD8+ T cells had more expanded clones than CD4+ did. The 0.1-3.0 mg/kg partial responders had among the lowest clonal expansion.

This CDR3 has 16 residues. Germline V lookup: CDR1 MNHNS, CDR2 SASEGT. V was clipped by 2 bases and J by 5 bases; unmatched bases: 7. Here immunoSEQ multiplex PCR was the method, and the copy in TCRdb shows in-frame clones only, minus some. The repertoire holds 20,000 to 25,000 clones, with approximately 70% as singletons. The chain joins TRBV6-1 to TRBJ2-3, with 10 bases that match TRBD1. Sequencing used CD4+ or CD8+ T cells sorted from blood, obtained in a trial of the OX40 agonist ivuxolimab. This clonotype originated in an adult with an advanced solid tumor such as melanoma, head and neck, liver or kidney cancer. Here the CDR3 reads CASSEPGQGLGDTQYF. The CDR3 DNA is TGTGCCAGCAGTGAACCGGGACAGGGGTTGGGAGATACGCAGTATTTT.